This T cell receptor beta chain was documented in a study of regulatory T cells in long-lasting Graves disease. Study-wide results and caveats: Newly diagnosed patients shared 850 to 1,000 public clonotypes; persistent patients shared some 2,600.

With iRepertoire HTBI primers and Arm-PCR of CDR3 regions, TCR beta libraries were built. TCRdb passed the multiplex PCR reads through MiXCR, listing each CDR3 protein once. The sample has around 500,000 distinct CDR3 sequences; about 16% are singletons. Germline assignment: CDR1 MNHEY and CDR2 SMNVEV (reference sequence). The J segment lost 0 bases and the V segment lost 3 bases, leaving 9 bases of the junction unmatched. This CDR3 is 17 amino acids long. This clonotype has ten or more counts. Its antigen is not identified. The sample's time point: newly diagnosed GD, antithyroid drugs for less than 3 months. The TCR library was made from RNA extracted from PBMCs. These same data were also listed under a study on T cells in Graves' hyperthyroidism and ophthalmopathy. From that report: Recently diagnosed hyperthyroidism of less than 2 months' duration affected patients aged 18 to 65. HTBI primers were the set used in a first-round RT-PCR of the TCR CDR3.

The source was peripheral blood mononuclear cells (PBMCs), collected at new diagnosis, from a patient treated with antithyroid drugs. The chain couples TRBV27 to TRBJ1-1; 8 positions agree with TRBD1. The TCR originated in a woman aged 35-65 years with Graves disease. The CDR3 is CASSLSQGAIVNTEAFF. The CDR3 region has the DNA TGTGCCAGCAGTTTGTCTCAGGGGGCGATTGTGAACACTGAAGCTTTCTTT.